What follows is one T cell receptor (beta chain) and its context. This specimen comes from a study of blood T cell repertoires in COVID-19. V was trimmed by 5 bases and J by 3 bases, leaving 10 bases between them. Germline CDR1 SGHVS, CDR2 FQNEAQ. This CDR3 is built from 13 residues. TCRdb keeps only in-frame clones here, not all; method: immunoSEQ multiplex PCR. The sample has approximately 260,000 clones, over 85% seen once; the top ten hold under 2.5%. The origin of this receptor is a woman aged 60-75 years who had recovered from COVID-19. The rearrangement links TRBV7-8 to TRBJ1-1; D ambiguous. Sequenced input: PBMCs or T cells enriched from blood (not recorded which). In DNA, the CDR3 is TGTGCCAGCAGCCGCCTAGTGGACACTGAAGCTTTCTTT. Amino acid sequence: CASSRLVDTEAFF.